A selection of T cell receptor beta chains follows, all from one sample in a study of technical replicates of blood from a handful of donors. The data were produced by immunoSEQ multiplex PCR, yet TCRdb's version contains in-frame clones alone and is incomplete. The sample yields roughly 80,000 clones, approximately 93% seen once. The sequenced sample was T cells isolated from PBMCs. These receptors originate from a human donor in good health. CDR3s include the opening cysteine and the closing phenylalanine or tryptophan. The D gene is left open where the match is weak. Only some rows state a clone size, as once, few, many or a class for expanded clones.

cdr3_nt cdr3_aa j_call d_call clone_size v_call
TGTGCCAGCAGCGCTTTCCGGGACACCGGCTCTGGAAACACCATATATTTT CASSAFRDTGSGNTIYF TRBJ1-3 NA NA TRBV5-4
TGTGCCAGCTCGAGGGGCGGGGCGAACACTGAAGCTTTCTTT CASSRGGANTEAFF TRBJ1-1 NA NA TRBV2
TGTGCCAGCAGTTCCTCCGGGACAGGGGGTTTCAATGAGCAGTTCTTC CASSSSGTGGFNEQFF TRBJ2-1 TRBD1 NA TRBV6-5
TGTGCCAGCAGCTTTGGCGGAGCTGGGGAGACCCAGTACTTC CASSFGGAGETQYF TRBJ2-5 NA NA TRBV5-4
TGTGCCAGCAGCTCGATGACTCATATCACAGATACGCAGTATTTT CASSSMTHITDTQYF TRBJ2-3 NA NA TRBV5-4
TGTGCCAGCAGCCTGAGGGTACCGGGGATCGAGACCCAGTACTTC CASSLRVPGIETQYF TRBJ2-5 NA NA TRBV21-1
TGTGCCAGCAGCTTGTCAACGCTAGCGGGAGTAATAGAGCAGTACTTC CASSLSTLAGVIEQYF TRBJ2-7 TRBD2 NA TRBV5-4
TGCGCCAGCAGCCAAGGGAACAGGGGGCTCTCGTACAATGAGCAGTTCTTC CASSQGNRGLSYNEQFF TRBJ2-1 TRBD1 NA TRBV4-1
TGCGCCAGCAGCTTGGACGGTCTAGGGCCCCAGCATTTT CASSLDGLGPQHF TRBJ1-5 NA NA TRBV5-1
TGTGCCAGCAGCTTAAGAGATCAAGAGACCCAGTACTTC CASSLRDQETQYF TRBJ2-5 NA NA TRBV5-4
TGTGCCAGCAGTCTCGGGACAGCCACATACGAGCAGTACTTC CASSLGTATYEQYF TRBJ2-7 TRBD1 NA TRBV27
TGTGCCAGCTCACCTCTCGCAGGGCAGGACACTGAAGCTTTCTTT CASSPLAGQDTEAFF TRBJ1-1 NA NA TRBV18
TGTGCCAGCAGCTTACTAGCGGGGGGAACAGATACGCAGTATTTT CASSLLAGGTDTQYF TRBJ2-3 TRBD2 NA TRBV7-2
TGTGCCAGCAGTTTCGCGGGGGCCACTAACTATGGCTACACCTTC CASSFAGATNYGYTF TRBJ1-2 NA NA TRBV28
TGTGCCTGGAGTGTAGGGGTCTCTGGGGCCAACGTCCTGACTTTC CAWSVGVSGANVLTF TRBJ2-6 NA NA TRBV30
TGTGCCAGCAGTCCCTGGACTAGCCTGACCTCCTACGAGCAGTACTTC CASSPWTSLTSYEQYF TRBJ2-7 TRBD2 NA TRBV27
TGTGCCAGCAGCCAAGGCCCCGAGAATCAGCCCCAGCATTTT CASSQGPENQPQHF TRBJ1-5 NA NA TRBV4-2
TGTGCCAGCAGGTTAGCCGTGAACACTGAAGCTTTCTTT CASRLAVNTEAFF TRBJ1-1 NA few TRBV6-4
TGCGCCAGCAGCTTGGATGGTAGTACCCCCGAGCAGTACTTC CASSLDGSTPEQYF TRBJ2-7 NA NA TRBV5-1
TGTGCCAGGACTCGGGGGACTGAAGCTTTCTTT CARTRGTEAFF TRBJ1-1 NA NA TRBV2
TGCAGCGTTTTGACAGGGCCCCTGGAAAAACTGTTTTTT CSVLTGPLEKLFF TRBJ1-4 TRBD1 NA TRBV29-1
TGTGCCAGCAGCTTTTCCCATAACACTGAAGCTTTCTTT CASSFSHNTEAFF TRBJ1-1 NA NA TRBV11-3
TGTGCCAGCAGCCAAGGTAGCGGGGTATACAATGAGCAGTTCTTC CASSQGSGVYNEQFF TRBJ2-1 TRBD2 NA TRBV4-2
TGCGCCAGCAGTCCCAACCTACTAGCGGGGGTAGTGGGGACGCAGTATTTT CASSPNLLAGVVGTQYF TRBJ2-3 TRBD2 NA TRBV10-1
TGTGCCAGCAGCTTAATCCCTAATTCCATGAACACTGAAGCTTTCTTT CASSLIPNSMNTEAFF TRBJ1-1 NA NA TRBV7-3
TGCGCCAGCAGCCTACGCCTCCGGACTGAAGCTTTCTTT CASSLRLRTEAFF TRBJ1-1 NA NA TRBV4-1
TGTGCCAGCAGTCCCCTGGGCAGGGGAAACACAGATACGCAGTATTTT CASSPLGRGNTDTQYF TRBJ2-3 NA NA TRBV4-2
TGTGCCAGCAGTCCCCTAGGGGGCGGCGAGCAGTACTTC CASSPLGGGEQYF TRBJ2-7 TRBD1 few TRBV27
TGTGCCAGCGGGTCTGGGCAGATAAACTATGGCTACACCTTC CASGSGQINYGYTF TRBJ1-2 NA NA TRBV2
TGTGCCAGTAGCGGTGGGACAACTTACGAGCAGTACTTC CASSGGTTYEQYF TRBJ2-7 NA NA TRBV19
TGTGCCAGCAGTCCTAAGGGGGCAGGGGGAACTGAAGCTTTCTTT CASSPKGAGGTEAFF TRBJ1-1 TRBD1 NA TRBV2
TGTGCCAGCAGTTATTGGCCCGGGGAGCTGTTTTTT CASSYWPGELFF TRBJ2-2 NA NA TRBV28
TGTGCCAGCAGTGAATCCCGACCCGGGTACGAGCAGTACTTC CASSESRPGYEQYF TRBJ2-7 NA once TRBV25-1
TGTGCCAGCAGTTTATTGACAGGGGGGGTCGGGGAGCTGTTTTTT CASSLLTGGVGELFF TRBJ2-2 TRBD1 NA TRBV28
TGTGCCAGCAGCTTAAGCTGGGACAGACATTACGAGCAGTACTTC CASSLSWDRHYEQYF TRBJ2-7 TRBD1 NA TRBV7-9
TGTGCCAGCAGTCCTTACAGGGGATCAGGTGAAAAACTGTTTTTT CASSPYRGSGEKLFF TRBJ1-4 TRBD1 NA TRBV28
TGTGCCACCGGGACAGAAGAAAACTATGGCTACACCTTC CATGTEENYGYTF TRBJ1-2 TRBD1 NA TRBV19
TGTGCCAGCAGTGAAATTCATCAAGCCACCGGGGAGCTGTTTTTT CASSEIHQATGELFF TRBJ2-2 NA NA TRBV2
TGCGCCAGCAGCCAATATACGGGGGAGGGCCGCACCGGGGAGCTGTTTTTT CASSQYTGEGRTGELFF TRBJ2-2 TRBD2 NA TRBV4-1
TGTGCCAGCAGCTTAGGAACAGGGGGCGCGGGGCAGCCCCAGCATTTT CASSLGTGGAGQPQHF TRBJ1-5 TRBD1 NA TRBV7-9
TGTGCCATCAGTGATGGGGCGACCACAGATACGCAGTATTTT CAISDGATTDTQYF TRBJ2-3 NA NA TRBV10-3
TGTGCCAGCAGGGGACAGTTTTTTTATGGCTACACCTTC CASRGQFFYGYTF TRBJ1-2 TRBD1 NA TRBV25-1
TGTGCCCTCAGGGACAGGGTATATAGCAATCAGCCCCAGCATTTT CALRDRVYSNQPQHF TRBJ1-5 TRBD1 NA TRBV7-7
TGCAGCGTGGAGACAGGGGAAGTTCTCGAGCAGTACTTC CSVETGEVLEQYF TRBJ2-7 TRBD1 NA TRBV29-1
TGTGCCAGTAGTATTCAGACTGGAACCGGGGAGCTGTTTTTT CASSIQTGTGELFF TRBJ2-2 NA NA TRBV19
TGTGCCAGTAGTACCGGGGACTCAGCAACTAATGAAAAACTGTTTTTT CASSTGDSATNEKLFF TRBJ1-4 NA NA TRBV19
TGTGCTAGTGGTTTGGTAAGGATTATCGGACAGGGAATCACTGAAGCTTTCTTT CASGLVRIIGQGITEAFF TRBJ1-1 TRBD1 many TRBV12-5
TGTGCCAGCAGTCCATTGACAGAAAACACTGAAGCTTTCTTT CASSPLTENTEAFF TRBJ1-1 NA NA TRBV28
TGTGCCATCAGCCCGGACAGGGGGGATCAGCCCCAGCATTTT CAISPDRGDQPQHF TRBJ1-5 TRBD1 NA TRBV10-3
TGTGCCAGCAGCTTAAGGGACTCCTTCTACGAGCAGTACTTC CASSLRDSFYEQYF TRBJ2-7 NA NA TRBV7-9
TGCGCCAGCAGCCAAGTTACAGGGATTCAAGGCTACACCTTC CASSQVTGIQGYTF TRBJ1-2 NA NA TRBV4-1
TGCAGTGCTTCCACGGACTACGAGCAGTTCTTC CSASTDYEQFF TRBJ2-1 NA NA TRBV20-1
TGTGCCAGCAGAACAGGGACTAGCGGGCTAGCCAAAAACATTCAGTACTTC CASRTGTSGLAKNIQYF TRBJ2-4 TRBD2 once TRBV11-2
TGTGCCAGCAGTTACTCGACAGGATTATCTGCGTACGAGCAGTACTTC CASSYSTGLSAYEQYF TRBJ2-7 NA NA TRBV6-5
TGTGCCAGCAGTGGGCAACAGAACACTGAAGCTTTCTTT CASSGQQNTEAFF TRBJ1-1 NA NA TRBV6-1
TGTGCCAGCAGCTTGGCAAGAGGTGAGCAGTTCTTC CASSLARGEQFF TRBJ2-1 NA NA TRBV11-3
TGTGCCAGCAGCGACGGACTAGCGGGACTTGGGGCCAACGTCCTGACTTTC CASSDGLAGLGANVLTF TRBJ2-6 TRBD2 NA TRBV2
TGTGCCAGCAGTTTATGGGGGGGCGCCCCGATGAACACTGAAGCTTTCTTT CASSLWGGAPMNTEAFF TRBJ1-1 NA NA TRBV27
TGTGCCAGCAGTTTGAATTCCCTTCGGTATGAGCAGTTCTTC CASSLNSLRYEQFF TRBJ2-1 NA NA TRBV27